These 9 T cell receptor beta chains share one sample of origin, sequenced in a study of OX40 agonist ivuxolimab in advanced cancers. The assay was immunoSEQ multiplex PCR, and TCRdb's table has in-frame clones only and misses some. The data hold approximately 57,000 clones, with approximately 86% observed a single time. This specimen was CD4+ or CD8+ T cells sorted from blood, taken in a trial of the OX40 agonist ivuxolimab. These receptors were obtained from an adult with an advanced solid tumor such as melanoma, head and neck, liver or kidney cancer.

This chain uses TRBV7-9 with TRBJ2-5, with TRBD2 identical over 7 bases. From germline, CDR1 is SEHNR and CDR2 FQNEAQ (reference sequence). V lost 6 bases to trimming and J lost 1 base; unmatched junction nucleotides: 5. The CDR3 sequence is 14 residues long. Written as DNA, the CDR3 is TGTGCCAGCAGGGGCGGGAGAATCCAAGAGACCCAGTACTTC. It specifies CASRGGRIQETQYF.

The chain employs TRBV4-1 and TRBJ1-2; 7 bases match TRBD1. The CDR3 sequence is 18 residues long. V trimming: 1 base; J trimming: 4 bases; junction bases outside the gene matches: 15. Germline lookup yields CDR1 MGHRA and CDR2 YSYEKL. DNA of the CDR3: TGCGCCAGCAGCCAAGTTGTTATCGCTCCGGGACAGAGCTATGGCTACACCTTC. It codes for CASSQVVIAPGQSYGYTF.

The chain carries TRBV18 and TRBJ1-2, with 9 bases matching TRBD1. CDR3 size: 15 residues. Germline V gives CDR1 KGHSH, CDR2 LQKENI. The V segment lost 0 bases and the J segment 8 bases; nucleotides outside the gene matches: 7. The CDR3 region is CASSPPNRGPFGYTF. In nucleotides, the CDR3 is TGTGCCAGCTCACCACCGAACAGGGGGCCTTTCGGCTACACCTTC. The full variable domain, with the rest looked up from reference TRBV18 and TRBJ1-2, is NAGVMQNPRHLVRRRGQEARLRCSPMKGHSHVYWYRQLPEEGLKFMVYLQKENIIDESGMPKERFSAEFPKEGPSILRIQQVVRGDSAAYFCASSPPNRGPFGYTFGSGTRLTVV.

Points on this clone: A read error may account for a junction end that differs from germline. This chain links TRBV10-2 with TRBJ1-2; D uncertain. The CDR3 runs 12 residues. The germline gives CDR1 WSHSY, CDR2 SAAADI. As DNA, the CDR3 is TGCGCCAGCATAGGGCAACAGTCTAAACCAGACTTC. Encoded protein: CASIGQQSKPDF.

The chain links TRBV7-9 to TRBJ1-6; no firm D call. The V end was cut by 2 bases, the J end by 4 bases, with 6 bases between. Per germline, CDR1 SEHNR and CDR2 FQNEAQ (reference sequence). CDR3 length: 14 amino acids. The CDR3 DNA reads TGTGCCAGCAGCTTACCCAATTATAATTCACCCCTCCACTTT. Translation: CASSLPNYNSPLHF.

The gene calls are TRBV7-9 and TRBJ1-1; possibly TRBD1 for D (6 bases). Per germline, CDR1 SEHNR and CDR2 FQNEAQ (reference sequence). The CDR3 is made up of 13 amino acids. V was shortened by 5 bases and J by 3 bases, with 10 bases between the two germline ends. CDR3 DNA sequence: TGTGCCAGCAGCCCCAGGGGAGACACTGAAGCTTTCTTT. This encodes CASSPRGDTEAFF. The whole variable domain, filled in from reference TRBV7-9 and TRBJ1-1, reads DTGVSQNPRHKITKRGQNVTFRCDPISEHNRLYWYRQTLGQGPEFLTYFQNEAQLEKSRLLSDRFSAERPKGSFSTLEIQRTEQGDSAMYLCASSPRGDTEAFFGQGTRLTVV.

The chain links TRBV5-4 to TRBJ2-3; tentatively, D is TRBD1 (7 bases). Trimming pared 4 bases from V and 1 base from J, leaving 19 bases between. Germline loops: CDR1 SGHNT, CDR2 YYREEE (reference sequence). The CDR3 has 17 residues. The CDR3: CASSQPSTGEGTDTQYF. CDR3 in DNA: TGTGCCAGCAGCCAACCTTCCACAGGGGAGGGCACAGATACGCAGTATTTT.

The rearrangement links TRBV2 to TRBJ1-1; a possible D gene is TRBD1 (5 bases). This CDR3 spans 12 amino acids. V lost 6 bases to trimming and J lost 0 bases, with 5 bases between them. Germline lookup yields CDR1 SNHLY and CDR2 FYNNEI. The CDR3 reads CASSRVNTEAFF. The CDR3 DNA follows: TGTGCCAGCAGCAGGGTGAACACTGAAGCTTTCTTT.

The V and J genes are TRBV10-3 and TRBJ2-2, with a tentative D call TRBD1 (6 bases). The CDR3 covers 15 residues. In germline, CDR1 is ENHRY, CDR2 SYGVKD. V was clipped by 1 base and J by 5 bases, with 11 bases between them. CDR3 residues: CAISEWGQVTGELFF. The CDR3 nucleotides are TGTGCCATCAGTGAGTGGGGGCAGGTGACCGGGGAGCTGTTTTTT.